This entry lists 7 T cell receptor beta chains sequenced from one sample in a study of blood T cell repertoires in COVID-19. Produced via immunoSEQ multiplex PCR; TCRdb's table is partial and in-frame only. The sample holds 130,000 or so clones; roughly 86% are singletons and the top ten take around 8.2%. The material sequenced was peripheral blood. These receptors were collected from an older woman with acute or convalescent COVID-19.

The chain employs TRBV6-5 and TRBJ2-5; D gene unclear. The CDR3 is 13 residues long. V dropped 6 bases and J dropped 2 bases, with 10 bases sitting between them. CDR1 and CDR2 from the germline V gene are MNHEY and SVGAGI. For the CDR3, the DNA is TGTGCCAGCAGAAAGTGGCAGCAAGAGACCCAGTACTTC. Translation gives CASRKWQQETQYF.

The chain carries TRBV4-1 and TRBJ1-1, with D possibly being TRBD1 (5 bases). Germline lookup yields CDR1 MGHRA and CDR2 YSYEKL. Trimming took 1 base from V and 11 from J, leaving 8 bases between them. CDR3 length: 11 amino acids. This CDR3 is CASSQGGEAFF. The CDR3 coding sequence is TGCGCCAGCAGCCAAGGGGGGGAGGCTTTCTTT.

This clone was observed a few times. The J gene is TRBJ1-1, the V gene TRBV12-3 or TRBV12-4; D is undetermined. V lost 5 bases and J lost 1, with 8 bases in between. This CDR3 is built from 13 residues. The DNA of the CDR3 is TGTGCCAGCAGTCCAAACACGAACACTGAAGCTTTCTTT. It encodes CASSPNTNTEAFF.

The chain employs TRBV11-3 and TRBJ2-5, with TRBD2 matching 12 bases. The trim removed 5 bases at V and 2 bases at J, leaving 6 bases unmatched. The CDR3 extends over 16 amino acids. Germline CDR1 and CDR2: SGHNT and YENEEA. CDR3 amino acids: CASSPLAGGPQETQYF. For the CDR3, the DNA is TGTGCCAGCAGCCCCCTAGCGGGGGGGCCACAAGAGACCCAGTACTTC.

This clone has only a few counts. The rearrangement joins TRBV5-1 to TRBJ2-7, with 8 nucleotides matching TRBD2. This CDR3 has 16 amino acids. V gave up 3 bases and J gave up 0 bases; unmatched junction bases: 8. The germline gives CDR1 SGHRS, CDR2 YFSETQ. In DNA, the CDR3 is TGCGCCAGCAGCTCTCGGGCCGGGACTAGCTCCTACGAGCAGTACTTC. Translating gives CASSSRAGTSSYEQYF.

This clone was seen at least ten times. CDR3 sequence: CASISRGTDTEAFF. The CDR3 DNA sequence: TGTGCCAGCATTTCCAGGGGGACGGACACTGAAGCTTTCTTT. The gene calls are TRBV28 and TRBJ1-1; 7 bases match TRBD1. V lost 7 bases to trimming and J lost 3 bases; unmatched junction nucleotides: 8. The CDR3 loop spans 14 amino acids. Germline CDR1 and CDR2: MDHEN and SYDVKM.

V is TRBV5-1 and J is TRBJ2-1; TRBD2 agrees at 11 bases. Germline V gene lookup returns CDR1 SGHRS and CDR2 YFSETQ. V was pared by 2 bases and J by 6 bases, with 4 bases of the junction left unmatched. This CDR3 has 15 amino acids. The CDR3 bases are TGCGCCAGCAGCTTCACTAGCGGGGGTTTCAATGAGCAGTTCTTC. Its translation is CASSFTSGGFNEQFF.